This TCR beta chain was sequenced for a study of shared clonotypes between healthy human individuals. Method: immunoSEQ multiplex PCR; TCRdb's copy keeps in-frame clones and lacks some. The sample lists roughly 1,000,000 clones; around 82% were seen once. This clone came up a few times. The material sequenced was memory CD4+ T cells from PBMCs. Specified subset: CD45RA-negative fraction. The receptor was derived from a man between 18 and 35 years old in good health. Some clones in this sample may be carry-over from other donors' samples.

CDR3 in DNA: TGCAGCGTTGACCTGGACAGGGGGGGCTACACCTTC. Translating gives CSVDLDRGGYTF. This chain links TRBV29-1 with TRBJ1-2, with 10 bases that match TRBD1. This CDR3 comprises 12 residues. Germline assignment: CDR1 SQVTM and CDR2 ANQGSEA. V lost 3 bases to trimming and J lost 8 bases; unmatched junction nucleotides: 3.